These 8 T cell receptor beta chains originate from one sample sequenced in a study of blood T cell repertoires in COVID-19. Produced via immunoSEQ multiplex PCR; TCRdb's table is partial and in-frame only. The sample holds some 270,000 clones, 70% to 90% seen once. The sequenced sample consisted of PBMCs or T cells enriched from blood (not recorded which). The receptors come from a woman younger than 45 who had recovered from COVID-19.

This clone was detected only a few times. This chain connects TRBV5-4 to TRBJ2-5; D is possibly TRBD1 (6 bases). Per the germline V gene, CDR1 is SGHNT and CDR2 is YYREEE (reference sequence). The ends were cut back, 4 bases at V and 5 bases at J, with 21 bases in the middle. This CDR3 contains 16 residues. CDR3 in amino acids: CASSAEGGRFGETQYF. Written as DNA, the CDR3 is TGTGCCAGCAGCGCGGAAGGGGGTCGGTTCGGCGAGACCCAGTACTTC.

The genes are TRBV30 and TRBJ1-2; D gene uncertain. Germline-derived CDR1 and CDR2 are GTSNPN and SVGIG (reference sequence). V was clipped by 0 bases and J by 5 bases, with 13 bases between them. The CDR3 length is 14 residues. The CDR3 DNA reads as TGTGCCTGGAGTGTAGGAGGCACCCTATATGGCTACACCTTC. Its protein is CAWSVGGTLYGYTF. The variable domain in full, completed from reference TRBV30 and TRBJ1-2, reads SQTIHQWPATLVQPVGSPLSLECTVEGTSNPNLYWYRQAAGRGLQLLFYSVGIGQISSEVPQNLSASRPQDRQFILSSKKLLLSDSGFYLCAWSVGGTLYGYTFGSGTRLTVV.

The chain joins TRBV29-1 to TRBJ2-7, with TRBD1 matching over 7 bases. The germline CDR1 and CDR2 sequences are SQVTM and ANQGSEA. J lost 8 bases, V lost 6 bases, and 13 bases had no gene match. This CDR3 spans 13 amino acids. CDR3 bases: TGCAGCGTCTCACCGGGACAGAAAGTGCAGCAGTACTTC. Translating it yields CSVSPGQKVQQYF.

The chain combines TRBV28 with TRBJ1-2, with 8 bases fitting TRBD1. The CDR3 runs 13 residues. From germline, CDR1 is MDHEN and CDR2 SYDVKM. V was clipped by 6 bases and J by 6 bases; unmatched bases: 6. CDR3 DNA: TGTGCCAGCAGCACAGGGGGAGTCGATGGCTACACCTTC. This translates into CASSTGGVDGYTF.

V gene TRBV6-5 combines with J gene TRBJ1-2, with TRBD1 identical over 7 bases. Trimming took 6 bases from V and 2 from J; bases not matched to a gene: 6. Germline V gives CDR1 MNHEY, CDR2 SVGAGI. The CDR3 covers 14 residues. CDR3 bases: TGTGCCAGCAGCCTACTGACAGGGAACTATGGCTACACCTTC. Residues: CASSLLTGNYGYTF.

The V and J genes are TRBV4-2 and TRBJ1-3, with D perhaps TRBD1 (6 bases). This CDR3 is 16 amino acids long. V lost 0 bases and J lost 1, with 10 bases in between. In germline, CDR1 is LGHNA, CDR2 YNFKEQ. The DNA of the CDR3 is TGTGCCAGCAGCCAAGATGACAGGCCATCTGGAAACACCATATATTTT. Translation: CASSQDDRPSGNTIYF.

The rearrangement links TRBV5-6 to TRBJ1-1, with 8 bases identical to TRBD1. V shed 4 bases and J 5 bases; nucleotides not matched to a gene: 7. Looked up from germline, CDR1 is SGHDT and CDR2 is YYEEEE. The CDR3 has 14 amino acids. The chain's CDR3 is CASSRGQGRTEAFF. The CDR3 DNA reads TGTGCCAGCAGCCGTGGACAGGGTCGTACTGAAGCTTTCTTT.

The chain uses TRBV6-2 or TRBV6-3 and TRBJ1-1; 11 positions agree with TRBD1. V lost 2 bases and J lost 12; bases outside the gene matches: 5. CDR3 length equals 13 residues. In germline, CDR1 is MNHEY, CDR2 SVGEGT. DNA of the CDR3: TGTGCCAGCAGTTACGGACAGGGGGCGACAACTTTCTTT. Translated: CASSYGQGATTFF.